This TCR beta chain was observed in a study of T-cell reconstitution after alpha-beta-depleted transplantation in children. Construction of the TCRbeta library involved unique molecular identifiers. TCRdb used MiXCR to reprocess the PCR reads, holding one entry per CDR3 protein. The sample records fewer than 550,000 distinct CDR3 sequences, about an eighth being singletons. There are many counts of this clonotype. V was trimmed by 7 bases and J by 5 bases, leaving 17 bases between them. There are 14 residues in the CDR3. This TCR came from a female patient aged 2-15 years who had a stem cell transplant for aplastic anemia, so the T cells may come from the graft donor. The V gene is TRBV12-3 or TRBV12-4, the J gene TRBJ1-1; weak D call: TRBD1 (6 bases). The specimen was PBMCs, mostly from graft donor cells, collected 180 days after TCRalphabeta/CD19-depleted stem cell transplant. The CDR3 is CASTKKGGGTEAFF. The CDR3 DNA follows: TGTGCCAGCACCAAGAAGGGGGGAGGGACTGAAGCTTTCTTT.